This is a list of T cell receptor beta chains from one sample in a study of blood T cell repertoires in COVID-19. TCRdb keeps only in-frame clones here, not all; method: immunoSEQ multiplex PCR. This table holds 70,000 or so clones, approximately 78% found once. The sequencing input was peripheral blood. The receptors come from a human donor in a cohort sampled during active COVID-19. CDR3s include the opening cysteine and the closing phenylalanine or tryptophan. A D gene is named only where the DNA matches it firmly. Clone size, where shown, is once, few, many, or a class for clones that have expanded.

d_gene,v_gene,len,abundance,j_gene,CDR3nt,CDR3aa
TRBD1,TRBV5-1,15,NA,TRBJ1-3,TGCGCCAGCAGCCCGAGGACAGGGGATGGAAACACCATATATTTT,CASSPRTGDGNTIYF
NA,TRBV9,12,NA,TRBJ1-1,TGTGCCAGCAGCCCTGCGGGATCCGAAGCTTTCTTT,CASSPAGSEAFF
TRBD1,TRBV4-2,14,NA,TRBJ2-2,TGTGCCAGCAGCCAGGGACAGGGTCCCGGGGAGCTGTTTTTT,CASSQGQGPGELFF
TRBD1,TRBV5-1,15,NA,TRBJ1-2,TGCGCCAGCAGCGAAACCGGGACAGGGCACTATGGCTACACCTTC,CASSETGTGHYGYTF
NA,TRBV6-5,14,NA,TRBJ2-5,TGTGCCAGCAGTTTCCAGGGAACTCAAGAGACCCAGTACTTC,CASSFQGTQETQYF
TRBD1,TRBV11-2,18,NA,TRBJ1-1,TGTGCCAGCAGCCGGTCAACAGGGGGCGGAACCATCAACACTGAAGCTTTCTTT,CASSRSTGGGTINTEAFF
NA,TRBV7-8,16,NA,TRBJ1-5,TGTGCCAGCAGCCCCCTACAGGGTTTGAACAATCAGCCCCAGCATTTT,CASSPLQGLNNQPQHF
TRBD1,TRBV5-1,15,NA,TRBJ1-5,TGCGCCAGCAGCCCGACAGGGACTAGCAATCAGCCCCAGCATTTT,CASSPTGTSNQPQHF
NA,TRBV24-1,15,NA,TRBJ2-1,TGTGCCACCAGTGATCAGCGGACTACTAGCAATGAGCAGTTCTTC,CATSDQRTTSNEQFF
TRBD1,TRBV5-1,14,NA,TRBJ1-5,TGCGCCAGCAGCTTGGGGACAGGCGGTCAGCCCCAGCATTTT,CASSLGTGGQPQHF
NA,TRBV21-1,19,NA,TRBJ1-4,TGTGCCAGCATCAAGAGGGGAGGCAGGACCCCTGCAACTAATGAAAAACTGTTTTTT,CASIKRGGRTPATNEKLFF
NA,TRBV29-1,11,NA,TRBJ1-2,TGCAGCGCAGGAGGGGACTATGGCTACACCTTC,CSAGGDYGYTF
TRBD2,TRBV29-1,16,NA,TRBJ2-3,TGCAGCGTTGAAGGTCGACTAGCGGAGAGCACAGATACGCAGTATTTT,CSVEGRLAESTDTQYF
NA,TRBV4-3,16,NA,TRBJ2-7,TGCGCCAGCAGCCCGGGGGTTGGAGGGAGTGGGTACGAGCAGTACTTC,CASSPGVGGSGYEQYF
TRBD2,TRBV10-3,16,NA,TRBJ2-6,TGTGCCATCAGCCCCGGGACTATAGCTGGGGCCAACGTCCTGACTTTC,CAISPGTIAGANVLTF
TRBD2,TRBV7-9,14,once,TRBJ2-7,TGTGCCAGCAGCTTGGCGGGAGGGCCGGGCGAGCAGTACTTC,CASSLAGGPGEQYF
TRBD2,TRBV5-4,16,NA,TRBJ2-1,TGTGCCAGCAGCGGTGGGACTAGCGGCTCCTACAATGAGCAGTTCTTC,CASSGGTSGSYNEQFF
NA,TRBV7-2,15,NA,TRBJ1-1,TGTGCCAGCAGCGTGAGAGGGGGGGGTAACACTGAAGCTTTCTTT,CASSVRGGGNTEAFF
TRBD2,TRBV11-3,14,once,TRBJ2-1,TGTGCCAGCAGCCCGGGGGGACCCTACAATGAGCAGTTCTTC,CASSPGGPYNEQFF
TRBD1,TRBV18,15,NA,TRBJ2-7,TGTGCCAGCTCACCTCAACAGGGGGCCTCCTACGAGCAGTACTTC,CASSPQQGASYEQYF
NA,TRBV18,18,NA,TRBJ1-2,TGTGCCAGCTCCCCTCTACAGGAGAGAACGGCAACTAACTATGGCTACACCTTC,CASSPLQERTATNYGYTF
TRBD1,TRBV7-9,13,NA,TRBJ1-1,TGTGCCAGCCACACGACAGGGAGGACTGAAGCTTTCTTT,CASHTTGRTEAFF
NA,TRBV18,13,NA,TRBJ1-2,TGTGCCAGCTCACCCGGCCCCGGGGATGGCTACACCTTC,CASSPGPGDGYTF
NA,TRBV5-1,13,few,TRBJ1-6,TGCGCCAGCAGCTTGGACGGTTATTCGCCCCTCCACTTT,CASSLDGYSPLHF
TRBD1,TRBV12-5,17,NA,TRBJ1-4,TGTGCTAGTGGTTTGGTGACAGGGGGCTCTTTTAATGAAAAACTGTTTTTT,CASGLVTGGSFNEKLFF
TRBD1,TRBV5-4,14,NA,TRBJ1-5,TGTGCCAGCAGCGCAGACAGGGGGACGGGGCCCCAGCATTTT,CASSADRGTGPQHF
TRBD1,TRBV24-1,14,NA,TRBJ1-2,TGTGCCACCAGTGATTCCCGGACAGGGGCTGGCTACACCTTC,CATSDSRTGAGYTF
TRBD2,TRBV6-6,14,NA,TRBJ2-7,TGTGCCAGCAGCCCCAGCGGGAACAACTACGAGCAGTACTTC,CASSPSGNNYEQYF
TRBD2,TRBV6-2/TRBV6-3,13,NA,TRBJ2-7,TGTGCCAGCAGTCAGGACTGGGAGGGAGAGCAGTACTTC,CASSQDWEGEQYF
TRBD1,TRBV7-8,14,NA,TRBJ2-7,TGTGCCAGCAGTTCAAGACAGGGTTGGTACGAGCAGTACTTC,CASSSRQGWYEQYF
NA,TRBV15,13,NA,TRBJ2-7,TGTGCCACCCGCTGGCAGGGTTTCAACGAGCAGTACTTC,CATRWQGFNEQYF
NA,TRBV6-6,18,NA,TRBJ1-6,TGTGCCAGCAGCCGAGAGCCGTTAGGGGGTTTGAGTCGTTCACCCCTCCACTTT,CASSREPLGGLSRSPLHF
NA,TRBV7-8,15,NA,TRBJ2-3,TGTGCCAGCAGCATGGGACTTAGAACCACAGATACGCAGTATTTT,CASSMGLRTTDTQYF
TRBD1,TRBV14,16,NA,TRBJ1-3,TGTGCCAGCAGCCAAGATGACGACAGGGCTGGAAACACCATATATTTT,CASSQDDDRAGNTIYF
NA,TRBV29-1,13,NA,TRBJ1-2,TGCAGCGTTGATTGGACAACTAACTATGGCTACACCTTC,CSVDWTTNYGYTF
NA,TRBV5-6,14,NA,TRBJ1-4,TGTGCCAGCAGCGTTCCTCGCTTGGCTGAAAAACTGTTTTTT,CASSVPRLAEKLFF
TRBD1,TRBV28,18,NA,TRBJ1-5,TGTGCCAGCAGTTTATATGTTGGACAGGGGATAAGCAATCAGCCCCAGCATTTT,CASSLYVGQGISNQPQHF
TRBD1,TRBV5-1,16,once,TRBJ1-4,TGCGCCAGCAGCACCGGACAGGGGGGAGCTAATGAAAAACTGTTTTTT,CASSTGQGGANEKLFF
TRBD1,TRBV5-8,15,NA,TRBJ2-5,TGTGCCAGCAACCGAGGACAGGGCCCTAAAATTACCCAGTACTTC,CASNRGQGPKITQYF
TRBD2,TRBV18,14,NA,TRBJ2-7,TGTGCCAGCTCGGGGACTAGCGGGGCCTACGAGCAGTACTTC,CASSGTSGAYEQYF
TRBD2,TRBV10-3,16,once,TRBJ2-7,TGTGCCATCAGTGAAGCTAGACTAGCGGGACTCTACGAGCAGTACTTC,CAISEARLAGLYEQYF
TRBD1,TRBV9,13,NA,TRBJ2-7,TGTGCCAGCAGCGCGGGACAGCTCTACGAGCAGTACTTC,CASSAGQLYEQYF
NA,TRBV4-1,11,NA,TRBJ2-1,TGCGCCAGCAGCCCCGGGTATGAGCAGTTCTTC,CASSPGYEQFF
TRBD2,TRBV7-2,16,NA,TRBJ2-3,TGTGCCAGCAGCTCCAGCGGGAGGCCGAGCACAGATACGCAGTATTTT,CASSSSGRPSTDTQYF
TRBD2,TRBV6-1,15,few,TRBJ2-1,TGTGCCAGCAGTGAAATGCTAGCGGGAGGTCGTGAGCAGTTCTTC,CASSEMLAGGREQFF
NA,TRBV6-1,15,NA,TRBJ1-3,TGTGCCAGCAGTGACAGGCCCCACTCTGGAAACACCATATATTTT,CASSDRPHSGNTIYF